This is a list of T cell receptor beta chains from one sample in a study of CD8+ T cells in alopecia areata. Profiling relied on immunoSEQ multiplex PCR, and the TCRdb table lists in-frame clones only, not all of them. The table has roughly 130,000 clones, around 50% seen once. Sequencing was performed on CD4+ T cells sorted from blood, taken at week 0. Receptor source: a human donor with alopecia areata. Each CDR3 is given with its conserved first and last residue. The D gene is left open where the match is weak. For some rows the clone size is stated as once, few or many, or as a class when expanded; others skip it.

>TRBJ2-1|TRBV29-1|few|13|NA
CSSALARYNEQFF
TGCAGCTCGGCCCTAGCGAGATACAATGAGCAGTTCTTC
>TRBJ2-6|TRBV13|NA|16|NA
CASSPDLFSGANVLTF
TGTGCCAGCAGCCCTGACCTGTTCTCTGGGGCCAACGTCCTGACTTTC
>TRBJ2-3|TRBV5-1|few|16|NA
CASSLAGGLSTDTQYF
TGCGCCAGCAGCTTGGCCGGAGGTCTAAGCACAGATACGCAGTATTTT
>TRBJ2-7|TRBV27|NA|14|NA
CTSKGALRGGEQYF
TGCACCTCTAAGGGGGCTTTGAGGGGAGGCGAGCAGTACTTC
>TRBJ2-7|TRBV7-9|once|15|TRBD2
CASSRLRDYGDEQYF
TGTGCCAGCAGCCGCCTAAGGGACTACGGCGACGAGCAGTACTTC
>TRBJ2-2|TRBV7-7|NA|15|NA
CASGQRAGRPGELFF
TGTGCCAGCGGCCAGCGGGCGGGCCGCCCCGGGGAGCTGTTTTTT
>TRBJ1-1|TRBV2|NA|13|NA
CASSDSLNTEAFF
TGTGCCAGCAGTGACAGCCTGAACACTGAAGCTTTCTTT
>TRBJ2-4|TRBV7-2|few|14|NA
CASSLARAAGIQYF
TGTGCCAGCAGCTTAGCGAGGGCCGCCGGCATTCAGTACTTC
>TRBJ2-1|TRBV5-6|NA|15|TRBD2
CASIRRGGSYNEQFF
TGTGCCAGCATCAGACGGGGGGGCTCCTACAATGAGCAGTTCTTC
>TRBJ2-1|TRBV29-1|few|14|TRBD1
CSVLQGVLNNEQFF
TGCAGCGTTCTACAGGGGGTTTTGAACAATGAGCAGTTCTTC
>TRBJ2-3|TRBV7-2|NA|14|TRBD1
CATYRGGGTDTQYF
TGTGCCACCTACAGAGGGGGCGGCACAGATACGCAGTATTTT
>TRBJ1-5|TRBV7-6|NA|14|NA
CASSLTRGGQPQHF
TGTGCCAGCAGCTTAACGAGGGGTGGCCAGCCCCAGCATTTT
>TRBJ1-1|TRBV25-1|NA|12|NA
CASSVDSRRAFF
TGTGCCAGCAGTGTGGACAGCCGGCGGGCTTTCTTT
>TRBJ1-5|TRBV6-1|few|16|TRBD1
CASSVPGGAGNQPQHF
TGTGCCAGCAGTGTCCCAGGGGGGGCTGGCAATCAGCCCCAGCATTTT
>TRBJ1-1|TRBV19|once|16|NA
CASSAHKTGWNTEAFF
TGTGCCAGTAGTGCACACAAAACAGGGTGGAACACTGAAGCTTTCTTT
>TRBJ2-5|TRBV7-2|NA|17|TRBD2
CASSLGWEGRGIETQYF
TGTGCCAGCAGCTTAGGCTGGGAGGGGAGAGGAATAGAGACCCAGTACTTC
>TRBJ2-1|TRBV7-8|NA|14|NA
CASSLVGYLGEQFF
TGTGCCAGCAGCTTAGTCGGCTATCTGGGTGAGCAGTTCTTC
>TRBJ2-2|TRBV15|NA|17|TRBD2
CATSRYRGGSAAGELFF
TGTGCCACCAGCAGATACCGGGGAGGGAGCGCGGCCGGGGAGCTGTTTTTT
>TRBJ2-3|TRBV2|NA|14|NA
CASRALVSTDTQYF
TGTGCCAGCAGGGCTTTGGTCAGCACAGATACGCAGTATTTT
>TRBJ1-4|TRBV28|few|15|NA
CASSVRDSNNEKLFF
TGTGCCAGCAGTGTACGGGACTCAAACAATGAAAAACTGTTTTTT
>TRBJ2-2|TRBV5-1|NA|15|NA
CASSTGTLATGELFF
TGCGCCAGCAGCACCGGGACTCTTGCCACCGGGGAGCTGTTTTTT
>TRBJ1-1|TRBV27|NA|14|NA
CASTETGTNTEAFF
TGTGCCAGCACCGAAACGGGGACGAACACTGAAGCTTTCTTT
>TRBJ2-2|TRBV30|few|16|TRBD2
CAYRYSGRVNTGELFF
TGTGCCTACCGATATAGCGGGAGAGTGAACACCGGGGAGCTGTTTTTT
>TRBJ2-7|TRBV28|NA|15|TRBD1
CASSYSGTESYEQYF
TGTGCCAGCAGTTACTCCGGGACAGAGAGCTACGAGCAGTACTTC
>TRBJ1-2|TRBV5-1|NA|13|TRBD1
CASSPGQGVGYTF
TGCGCCAGCAGCCCTGGACAGGGTGTTGGCTACACCTTC
>TRBJ2-3|TRBV10-3|few|16|NA
CASSAFGRDVADTQYF
TGTGCCAGCAGTGCCTTTGGGCGGGACGTGGCAGATACGCAGTATTTT